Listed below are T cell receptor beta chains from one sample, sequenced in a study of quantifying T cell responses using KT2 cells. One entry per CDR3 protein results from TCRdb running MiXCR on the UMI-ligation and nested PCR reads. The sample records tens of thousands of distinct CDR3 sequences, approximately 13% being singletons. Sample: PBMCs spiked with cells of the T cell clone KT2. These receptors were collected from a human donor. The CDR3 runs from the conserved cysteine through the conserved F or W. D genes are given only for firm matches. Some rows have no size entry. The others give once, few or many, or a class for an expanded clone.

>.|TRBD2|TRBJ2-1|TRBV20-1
CSASGPLAGSGNEQFF
TGCAGTGCTAGTGGACCACTAGCGGGGTCCGGAAATGAGCAGTTCTTC
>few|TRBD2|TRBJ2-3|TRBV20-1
CSLHYTGTSNYF
TGCAGTCTACATTACACCGGGACTAGCAACTATTTT
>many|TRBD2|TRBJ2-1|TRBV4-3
CASSQSSGSLNEQFF
TGCGCCAGCAGCCAGTCCAGCGGGAGTCTAAATGAGCAGTTCTTC
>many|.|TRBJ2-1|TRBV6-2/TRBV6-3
CASSYRTTAYNEQFF
TGTGCCAGCAGTTACCGGACTACCGCCTACAATGAGCAGTTCTTC
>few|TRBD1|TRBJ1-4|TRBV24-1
CATSDSSSTGRRKEKLFF
TGTGCCACCAGTGATTCTTCCTCGACAGGGCGAAGGAAGGAAAAACTGTTTTTT
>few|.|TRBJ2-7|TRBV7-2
CASSFPTAPYEQYF
TGTGCCAGCAGCTTCCCGACAGCTCCCTACGAGCAGTACTTC
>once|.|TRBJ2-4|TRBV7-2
CASSLAGAGKNIQYF
TGTGCCAGCAGCTTAGCGGGGGCCGGCAAAAACATTCAGTACTTC
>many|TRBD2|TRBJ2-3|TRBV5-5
CASRTTSGISTDTQYF
TGTGCCAGCAGGACCACTAGCGGGATAAGCACAGATACGCAGTATTTT
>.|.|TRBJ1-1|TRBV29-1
CSAGVRQANTEAFF
TGCAGCGCTGGGGTCCGCCAGGCGAACACTGAAGCTTTCTTT
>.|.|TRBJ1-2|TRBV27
CASPWAYYGYTF
TGTGCCAGTCCCTGGGCCTACTATGGCTACACCTTC
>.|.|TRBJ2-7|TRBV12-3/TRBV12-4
CASSSGLIYEQYF
TGTGCCAGCTCCTCCGGACTAATCTACGAGCAGTACTTC
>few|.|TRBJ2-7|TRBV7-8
CASSFSTGTGYEQYF
TGTGCCAGCAGCTTCTCCACCGGGACCGGCTACGAGCAGTACTTC
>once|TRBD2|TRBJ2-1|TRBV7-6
CASSYPLAGGTNEQFF
TGTGCCAGCAGCTACCCACTAGCGGGGGGCACAAATGAGCAGTTCTTC
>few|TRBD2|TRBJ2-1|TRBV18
CASSPRTSGTSYNEQFF
TGTGCCAGCTCACCCCGGACTAGCGGGACGTCCTACAATGAGCAGTTCTTC
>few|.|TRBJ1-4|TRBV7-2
CASRAFSSGAGNEKLFF
TGTGCCAGCAGGGCATTCTCGTCGGGGGCGGGGAATGAAAAACTGTTTTTT
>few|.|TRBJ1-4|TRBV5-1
CASSGLGPDSNEKLFF
TGCGCCAGCAGCGGACTTGGGCCAGACTCTAATGAAAAACTGTTTTTT
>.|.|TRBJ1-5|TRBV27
CASSFGDNQPQHF
TGTGCCAGCAGTTTCGGGGATAATCAGCCCCAGCATTTT
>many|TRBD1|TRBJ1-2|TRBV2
CASRGTGHGYTF
TGTGCCAGCAGGGGGACAGGGCATGGCTACACCTTC
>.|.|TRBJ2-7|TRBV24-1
CATSDLYEQYF
TGTGCCACCAGTGACCTCTACGAGCAGTACTTC
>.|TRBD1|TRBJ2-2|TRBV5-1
CASSRGDRDTGELFF
TGCGCCAGCAGCAGAGGGGACAGAGACACCGGGGAGCTGTTTTTT
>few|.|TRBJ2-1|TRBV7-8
CASTGVGVRVSYNEQFF
TGTGCCAGCACCGGTGTAGGGGTGCGGGTCTCCTACAATGAGCAGTTCTTC
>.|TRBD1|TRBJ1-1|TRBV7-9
CASSLWVRRTGGNTEAFF
TGTGCCAGCAGCTTATGGGTCCGACGGACAGGCGGGAACACTGAAGCTTTCTTT
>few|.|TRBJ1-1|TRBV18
CASSPQDLNTEAFF
TGTGCCAGCTCACCACAGGACCTGAACACTGAAGCTTTCTTT
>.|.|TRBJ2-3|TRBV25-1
CASSDVSPGDTQYF
TGTGCCAGCAGTGATGTGTCCCCCGGGGATACGCAGTATTTT
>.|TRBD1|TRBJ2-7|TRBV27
CASRPGTGGVYEQYF
TGTGCCAGCAGGCCAGGGACAGGGGGCGTATACGAGCAGTACTTC
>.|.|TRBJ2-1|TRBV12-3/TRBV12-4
CASSLSYRRDYNEQFF
TGTGCCAGCAGTTTGTCCTATCGACGGGACTACAATGAGCAGTTCTTC
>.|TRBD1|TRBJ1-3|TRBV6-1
CASSPGTGAGNTIYF
TGTGCCAGCAGCCCTGGGACAGGGGCTGGAAACACCATATATTTT
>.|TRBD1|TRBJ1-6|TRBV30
CACREGQRNSPLHF
TGTGCCTGTCGAGAGGGACAGAGGAATTCACCCCTCCACTTT
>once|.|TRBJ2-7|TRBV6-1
CASSEARLGATYEQYF
TGTGCCAGCAGTGAAGCTCGTCTTGGAGCCACCTACGAGCAGTACTTC
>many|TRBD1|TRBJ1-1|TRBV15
CATSRGTGGENTEAFF
TGTGCCACCAGCAGAGGGACAGGGGGCGAAAACACTGAAGCTTTCTTT
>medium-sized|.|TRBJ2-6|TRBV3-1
CASSQDGTNSGANVLTF
TGTGCCAGCAGCCAAGATGGGACAAACTCTGGGGCCAACGTCCTGACTTTC
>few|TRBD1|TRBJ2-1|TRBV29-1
CSVALTGQGPNEQFF
TGCAGCGTAGCCCTGACGGGACAGGGACCAAATGAGCAGTTCTTC
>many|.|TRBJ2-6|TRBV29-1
CSVEDQPGANVLTF
TGCAGCGTTGAAGATCAGCCTGGGGCCAACGTCCTGACTTTC
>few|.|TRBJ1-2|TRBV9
CASSAREASGGYTF
TGTGCCAGCAGCGCCAGGGAAGCTTCGGGCGGCTACACCTTC
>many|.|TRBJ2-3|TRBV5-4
CASSLAVGSDTQYF
TGTGCCAGCAGCTTGGCGGTCGGATCAGATACGCAGTATTTT
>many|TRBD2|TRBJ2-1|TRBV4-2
CASSLHYLSSGSSYNEQFF
TGTGCCAGCAGCCTCCACTATTTGAGTAGCGGGAGCTCCTACAATGAGCAGTTCTTC
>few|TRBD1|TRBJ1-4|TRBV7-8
CASSPDGQGGEKLFF
TGTGCCAGCAGCCCAGACGGACAGGGAGGTGAAAAACTGTTTTTT
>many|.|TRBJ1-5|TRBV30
CAWSFTRSNQPQHF
TGTGCCTGGAGCTTTACAAGAAGCAATCAGCCCCAGCATTTT
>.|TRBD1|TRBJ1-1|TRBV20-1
CSARDEGTGWAMNTEAFF
TGCAGTGCTAGAGACGAAGGGACAGGGTGGGCTATGAACACTGAAGCTTTCTTT
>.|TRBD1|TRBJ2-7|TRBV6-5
CASSYTGTGYYEQYF
TGTGCCAGCAGTTACACCGGGACAGGGTACTACGAGCAGTACTTC
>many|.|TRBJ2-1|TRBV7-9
CASTLAGPVNEQFF
TGTGCCAGCACCCTCGCAGGGCCAGTAAATGAGCAGTTCTTC
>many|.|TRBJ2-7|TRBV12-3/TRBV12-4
CASSLRQGGEQYF
TGTGCCAGCAGTTTAAGACAGGGAGGCGAGCAGTACTTC
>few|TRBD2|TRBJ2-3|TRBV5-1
CASSLGTSEPHTQYF
TGCGCCAGCAGCTTGGGGACTAGCGAGCCACATACGCAGTATTTT
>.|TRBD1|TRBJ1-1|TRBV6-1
CASSWDSNTEAFF
TGTGCCAGCAGTTGGGACAGCAACACTGAAGCTTTCTTT
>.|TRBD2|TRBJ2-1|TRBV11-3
CASSLGSGGGTEQFF
TGTGCCAGCAGCTTGGGTAGCGGGGGGGGTACTGAGCAGTTCTTC
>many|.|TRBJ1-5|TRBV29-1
CSVVLGQGYNQPQHF
TGCAGCGTTGTCTTGGGGCAGGGCTACAATCAGCCCCAGCATTTT
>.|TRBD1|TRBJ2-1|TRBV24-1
CATSIQGVRHNEQFF
TGTGCCACCAGTATACAGGGGGTCCGTCACAATGAGCAGTTCTTC
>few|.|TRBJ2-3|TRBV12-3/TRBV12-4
CASRGPHTQYF
TGTGCCAGCAGGGGGCCCCATACGCAGTATTTT
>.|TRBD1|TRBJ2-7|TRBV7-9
CASSLAQRQGVEQYF
TGTGCCAGCAGCTTAGCCCAACGACAGGGGGTCGAGCAGTACTTC
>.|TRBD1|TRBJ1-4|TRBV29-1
CSVRRDRVEKLFF
TGCAGCGTCCGCCGGGACAGGGTTGAAAAACTGTTTTTT
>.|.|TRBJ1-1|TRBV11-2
CASSFGGANTEAFF
TGTGCCAGCAGCTTCGGGGGGGCGAACACTGAAGCTTTCTTT
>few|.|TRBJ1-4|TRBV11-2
CASSLDAREKLFF
TGTGCCAGCAGCTTAGATGCCCGTGAAAAACTGTTTTTT
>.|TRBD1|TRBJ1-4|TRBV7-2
CASSLAGTVNEKLFF
TGTGCCAGCAGCTTAGCCGGGACAGTGAATGAAAAACTGTTTTTT
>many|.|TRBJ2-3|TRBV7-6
CASSFGGIDTQYF
TGTGCCAGCAGCTTCGGAGGGATAGATACGCAGTATTTT
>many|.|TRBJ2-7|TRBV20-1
CSARLRDYEQYF
TGCAGTGCTAGGTTGCGGGACTACGAGCAGTACTTC
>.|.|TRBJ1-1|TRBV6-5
CASSYSEGMTEAFF
TGTGCCAGCAGTTACTCGGAAGGGATGACTGAAGCTTTCTTT
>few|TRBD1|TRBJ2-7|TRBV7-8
CASSRRGTGAYEQYF
TGTGCCAGCAGCCGGCGGGGGACAGGGGCTTACGAGCAGTACTTC
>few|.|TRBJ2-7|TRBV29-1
CSVVMGESGEQYF
TGCAGCGTTGTAATGGGGGAGTCTGGGGAGCAGTACTTC